Shown below are 6 T cell receptor beta chains from a single sample sequenced in a study of sequential checkpoint blockade in melanoma. TCRdb's copy holds only in-frame clones and misses some; the assay was immunoSEQ multiplex PCR. The sample lists 15,000 to 20,000 clones, under 60% occurring once. Treatment meaning: randomized to nivolumab then ipilimumab (arm A) or the reverse (arm B). Sequences were derived from CD8+ T cells sorted from blood (inferred from file names), sampled from a patient given nivolumab and ipilimumab in sequence. Source of these receptors: a human donor with melanoma.

The chain has TRBV10-3 and TRBJ2-1; D gene ambiguous. There are 14 residues in the CDR3. CDR1 and CDR2 from the germline V gene are ENHRY and SYGVKD. V was trimmed by 2 bases and J by 6 bases, leaving 11 bases between them. Here the CDR3 DNA reads TGTGCCATCAGTGAGGAGAACAGCCGCAATGAGCAGTTCTTC. Amino acids: CAISEENSRNEQFF.

This clone was seen a few times. The chain has TRBV7-9 and TRBJ2-7, with TRBD2 matching 8 bases. CDR1 SEHNR and CDR2 FQNEAQ come from the germline V gene (reference sequence). This CDR3 has 16 residues. J gave up 7 bases and V 2 bases, and 13 bases lay outside the gene matches. The CDR3 loop reads CASSLRGSGRTGEQYF. In DNA, the CDR3 is TGTGCCAGCAGCTTAAGGGGCAGCGGGAGAACGGGGGAGCAGTACTTC.

This clone has only a few counts. CDR3 DNA sequence: TGTGCCACCCTACAGGGGAACGGTCAGCCCCAGCATTTT. It specifies CATLQGNGQPQHF. V usage is TRBV28 and J usage is TRBJ1-5, with TRBD1 identical over 7 bases. Per the germline V gene, CDR1 is MDHEN and CDR2 is SYDVKM. The CDR3 runs 13 residues. Trimming took 10 bases from V and 6 from J; bases not matched to a gene: 9.

This clone has more than one count but fewer than ten. V usage is TRBV7-7 and J usage is TRBJ2-1, with 7 bases fitting TRBD2. The CDR3 covers 15 residues. Germline-derived CDR1 and CDR2 are SSHAT and FNYEAQ (reference sequence). The J segment lost 1 base and the V segment lost 5 bases, leaving 5 bases of the junction unmatched. The CDR3 is CASSPLGGSYNEQFF. CDR3 DNA sequence: TGTGCCAGCAGCCCTCTCGGGGGGTCCTACAATGAGCAGTTCTTC.

The CDR3 protein is CASSFAGGEKLFF. The CDR3 coding sequence is TGTGCCAGCAGTTTTGCAGGGGGTGAAAAACTGTTTTTT. The rearrangement joins TRBV27 to TRBJ1-4, with 7 bases matching TRBD1. Germline-derived CDR1 and CDR2 are MNHEY and SMNVEV (reference sequence). This CDR3 has 13 residues. Trimming took 3 bases from V and 7 from J; bases not matched to a gene: 2.

Only a few counts were recorded for this clone. The chain links TRBV18 to TRBJ2-1, with 12 positions matching TRBD1. The CDR3 extends over 14 amino acids. Trimming took 3 bases from V and 8 from J; bases not matched to a gene: 2. Looked up from germline, CDR1 is KGHSH and CDR2 is LQKENI. The CDR3 loop is CASSPGQGADEQFF. CDR3 bases: TGTGCCAGCTCACCGGGACAGGGGGCTGATGAGCAGTTCTTC.